A single sample is the source of the 10 T cell receptor beta chains below, sequenced in a study of regulatory T cells in long-lasting Graves disease. With iRepertoire HTBI primers and Arm-PCR of CDR3 regions, TCR beta libraries were built. TCRdb reprocessed the multiplex PCR reads via MiXCR and lists one record per CDR3 protein. This sample yields approximately 540,000 distinct CDR3 sequences, of which about 12% are seen a single time; 8.9% belongs to the top ten. Time point defined: newly diagnosed GD, antithyroid drugs for less than 3 months. The TCR library was made from RNA extracted from PBMCs. The same sample was also used in a study of T cells in Graves' hyperthyroidism and ophthalmopathy.

Here the sequenced sample was peripheral blood mononuclear cells (PBMCs), taken at new diagnosis, from a patient treated with antithyroid drugs. The receptor source for this set is a woman in her thirties with Graves disease.

This clonotype turned up a few times. DNA for the CDR3: TGTGCCAGCAGTCCACTAGCGGGACTTTACAATGAGCAGTTCTTC. The encoded protein is CASSPLAGLYNEQFF. The chain has TRBV6-1 and TRBJ2-1; TRBD2 matches 10 bases. V lost 5 bases to trimming and J lost 4 bases; unmatched junction nucleotides: 5. The CDR3 runs to 15 residues. CDR1 MNHNS and CDR2 SASEGT come from the germline V gene.

This clonotype was observed at least ten times. This chain links TRBV5-1 with TRBJ1-1; no clear D. The germline gives CDR1 SGHRS, CDR2 YFSETQ. V was cut by 7 bases and J by 1 base, with 11 bases left in between. This CDR3 is 13 amino acids long. CDR3 in amino acids: CASGDTSNTEAFF. In DNA form, the CDR3 reads TGCGCCAGCGGTGACACATCGAACACTGAAGCTTTCTTT. Together with reference TRBV5-1 and TRBJ1-1, the CDR3 gives the full variable domain: KAGVTQTPRYLIKTRGQQVTLSCSPISGHRSVSWYQQTPGQGLQFLFEYFSETQRNKGNFPGRFSGRQFSNSRSEMNVSTLELGDSALYLCASGDTSNTEAFFGQGTRLTVV.

This clonotype showed up many times. This chain links TRBV2 with TRBJ1-1; unclear D gene. V was shortened by 8 bases and J by 0 bases, with 13 bases between the two germline ends. The germline V gene has CDR1 SNHLY and CDR2 FYNNEI. The CDR3 sequence is 14 residues long. CDR3 loop: CASPRKTLNTEAFF. The CDR3 DNA reads TGTGCCAGCCCCCGAAAGACCCTGAACACTGAAGCTTTCTTT.

There are many counts of this clonotype. This sequence joins TRBV2 and TRBJ2-6, with TRBD1 matching over 7 bases. The germline CDR1 and CDR2 sequences are SNHLY and FYNNEI. Unmatched junction bases numbered 15, after V lost 7 bases and J lost 0 bases. The CDR3 spans 19 residues. This CDR3 is CASTPGRQGPSSGANVLTF. CDR3 coding DNA: TGTGCCAGCACCCCGGGCCGACAGGGCCCGAGCTCTGGGGCCAACGTCCTGACTTTC.

This clonotype showed up many times. This chain links TRBV25-1 with TRBJ1-1, with TRBD1 identical over 8 bases. This CDR3 has 15 amino acids. Trimming took 5 bases from V and 4 from J; bases not matched to a gene: 9. From germline, CDR1 is MGHDK and CDR2 SYGVNS. Here the CDR3 DNA reads TGTGCCAGCAGTAATCGCCAGGGGGCTCTCACTGAAGCTTTCTTT. Translation gives CASSNRQGALTEAFF.

At least ten counts were recorded for this clonotype. The chain combines TRBV6-2 or TRBV6-3 with TRBJ2-7; TRBD1 is a possible D gene (6 bases). Germline CDR1 is MNHEY and CDR2 is SVGEGT. The V end was cut by 5 bases, the J end by 10 bases, with 18 bases between. This CDR3 comprises 13 residues. The CDR3 reads CASSEAPRDTQYF. CDR3 nucleotide sequence: TGTGCCAGCAGTGAAGCCCCCCGGGACACCCAGTACTTC.

This clonotype was recorded many times. The chain combines TRBV19 with TRBJ2-1; D not resolved. The CDR3 is made up of 15 amino acids. V lost 2 bases and J 2 bases, leaving 10 bases between the germline ends. Germline-derived CDR1 and CDR2 are LNHDA and SQIVND (reference sequence). DNA of the CDR3: TGTGCCAGTAGTATAACGGCTGGGACCTACAATGAGCAGTTCTTC. It specifies CASSITAGTYNEQFF.

The chain has TRBV27 and TRBJ2-7; TRBD1 or TRBD2 may be the D gene (5 bases each). Looked up from germline, CDR1 is MNHEY and CDR2 is SMNVEV (reference sequence). V lost 3 bases and J 6 bases, leaving 12 bases between the germline ends. This CDR3 has 13 amino acids. The CDR3 nucleotides are TGTGCCAGCAGTTTTAACAGAGGGGCCGAGCAGTACTTC. Translated: CASSFNRGAEQYF.

This clonotype was counted ten times or more. The CDR3 coding sequence is TGTGCCAGCAGTTTACAAATGGTCCAGCCCCAGCATTTT. Protein: CASSLQMVQPQHF. The chain is built from TRBV28 and TRBJ1-5; the D is unclear. The V gene's germline CDR1 is MDHEN and CDR2 SYDVKM. Trimming removed 2 bases from V and 7 bases from J, with 9 bases in between. CDR3 length: 13 amino acids.

There are many counts of this clonotype. The CDR3 loop is CSATGTSGTYEQYF. The CDR3 nucleotides are TGCAGTGCTACCGGGACTAGCGGGACCTACGAGCAGTACTTC. This rearrangement joins TRBV20-1 to TRBJ2-7; 13 nucleotides match TRBD2. The V gene's germline CDR1 is DFQATT and CDR2 SNEGSKA (reference sequence). The CDR3 is 14 residues long. Germline trimming cut 4 bases from V and 2 bases from J; bases unmatched to any gene: 2.